The rows below give T cell receptor beta chains drawn from one sample of a study of shared clonotypes between healthy human individuals. Clones were sequenced by immunoSEQ multiplex PCR, and TCRdb holds only the in-frame ones, with some missing. Among approximately 1,000,000 clones listed, about 84% were seen once. Sequenced input: memory CD4+ T cells from PBMCs. These receptors came from a man younger than 35 in good health. Some clones in this sample may be carry-over from other donors' samples. The conserved cysteine and the conserved F or W are not part of the CDR3 here.

CDR3aa,j_gene,v_gene
ASAPGSTNEKLF,TRBJ1-4,TRBV6-1
ASSHGGMDTEAF,TRBJ1-1,TRBV5-1
ASSLTFREYNEQF,TRBJ2-1,TRBV7-3
ASSPAGVNTEAF,TRBJ1-1,TRBV28
ASRVSGSSYEQY,.,TRBV7-9
ASSFPGSANEQY,TRBJ2-7,TRBV5-4
ASSLGPAGGHGTGELF,TRBJ2-2,TRBV5-1
ASSVSGRTYNEQF,TRBJ2-1,TRBV7-2
ALSEQNRGGYT,TRBJ1-2,TRBV30
SFAGREQY,TRBJ2-7,TRBV20-1
SVEGGETQY,TRBJ2-5,TRBV29-1
ASSYGGRSTEAF,TRBJ1-1,TRBV6-6
ASRVAGASGANVLT,TRBJ2-6,TRBV7-3
ASSLISGRWPDTQY,TRBJ2-3,TRBV28
ASSLPGRNTGELF,TRBJ2-2,TRBV28
ASSISATFGINQPQH,TRBJ1-5,TRBV28
ASSLAGLEQF,TRBJ2-1,TRBV10-1
SVSGTSTDTQY,TRBJ2-3,TRBV29-1
ASSVRPVNTEAF,TRBJ1-1,TRBV9
ASSLWGGASYNEQF,TRBJ2-1,TRBV27
ASSLQTSGRNTGELF,TRBJ2-2,TRBV7-3
ASSGREGRGETQY,TRBJ2-5,TRBV9
ASSTLDGFYGYT,TRBJ1-2,TRBV5-6
ASSSTGGDTEAF,TRBJ1-1,TRBV7-9
ASSGQGRTGELF,TRBJ2-2,TRBV7-7
ATSRGTKISGSAF,TRBJ1-1,TRBV15
ASSMSRSQPQH,TRBJ1-5,TRBV19
ASSTRLNPYEQY,TRBJ2-7,TRBV5-4
ASSSRDSLNTEAF,TRBJ1-1,TRBV7-9
ASSQLQGVGTGELF,TRBJ2-2,TRBV11-3
ASSFSQAVGVVDSPLH,TRBJ1-6,TRBV27
ASRSSVNEQF,TRBJ2-1,TRBV6-6
ASSQDPGGTYNEQF,TRBJ2-1,TRBV4-1
ASRNRWNEKLF,TRBJ1-4,TRBV28
ASSLWAAPQETQY,TRBJ2-5,TRBV7-7
ASSLDRGYGYT,TRBJ1-2,TRBV7-8
ASSQQPTPSYEQY,TRBJ2-7,TRBV28
ASSPGTGADTQY,TRBJ2-3,TRBV9
ASSGQGMNTEAF,TRBJ1-1,TRBV7-9
ASSYSITTGNGYT,TRBJ1-2,TRBV6-6
ASRRLASGANVLT,TRBJ2-6,TRBV6-5
ASSFGGVDTGELF,TRBJ2-2,TRBV11-3
ASSQARPGELF,TRBJ2-2,TRBV14
ASSSEGDTQY,TRBJ2-3,TRBV7-9
ASSSISGSDAYEQY,TRBJ2-7,TRBV11-2
ASSPDRAGTGELF,TRBJ2-2,TRBV5-1